The 8 T cell receptor beta chains below were found in one sample sequenced in a study of cytomegalovirus exposure and HLA in healthy donors. Vbeta (60) and Jbeta (13) primers were used in the PCR. This table comes from immunoSEQ multiplex PCR, and its TCRdb copy is limited to in-frame clones, with some not included. This sample has more than 70,000 clones, with 76% found just once. The specimen was PBMCs. The receptors come from a man younger than 40 in good health and CMV-seropositive.

The gene calls are TRBV15 and TRBJ1-4; D uncertain. The germline CDR1 and CDR2 sequences are LNHNV and YYDKDF (reference sequence). Trimming stripped 1 base from V and 5 bases from J, with 5 bases between. The CDR3 spans 13 residues. CDR3 coding DNA: TGTGCCACCAGCAGAGCCCTGAATGAAAAACTGTTTTTT. Translating it yields CATSRALNEKLFF.

Only a few counts were recorded for this clone. The chain employs TRBV6-6 and TRBJ2-2; 7 nucleotides align to TRBD2. Germline CDR1 MNHNY, CDR2 SVGAGI (reference sequence). After removal of 10 bases from V and 5 bases from J, the junction contained 4 bases not matched to a gene. The CDR3 is 12 amino acids. The CDR3 sequence is CATEAGTGELFF. The CDR3 bases are TGTGCCACTGAAGCGGGAACCGGGGAGCTGTTTTTT.

V usage is TRBV30 and J usage is TRBJ1-2; perhaps TRBD1 as D (5 bases). The CDR3 sequence is 14 residues long. The germline V and J ends were trimmed by 1 base and 0 bases, with 9 bases remaining between them. The germline V gene has CDR1 GTSNPN and CDR2 SVGIG (reference sequence). Written as DNA, the CDR3 is TGTGCCTGGAGTGCCGACAGTCCTAACTATGGCTACACCTTC. Protein product: CAWSADSPNYGYTF.

CDR3: CASSLNAELNTEAFF. In DNA, the CDR3 is TGTGCCAGTAGCTTAAATGCGGAATTGAACACTGAAGCTTTCTTT. The chain couples TRBV19 to TRBJ1-1; D gene uncertain. Per germline, CDR1 LNHDA and CDR2 SQIVND (reference sequence). V dropped 6 bases and J dropped 0 bases, with 14 bases sitting between them. The CDR3 length is 15 residues.

The rearrangement joins TRBV4-2 to TRBJ1-5, with 7 positions matching TRBD1. This CDR3 is built from 14 residues. J gave up 2 bases and V 3 bases, and 1 base lay outside the gene matches. From germline, CDR1 is LGHNA and CDR2 YNFKEQ. As DNA, the CDR3 is TGTGCCAGCAGCCACACAGGGGGCAATCAGCCCCAGCATTTT. Translating gives CASSHTGGNQPQHF.

The chain combines TRBV7-9 with TRBJ1-6; D remains ambiguous. This CDR3 is built from 14 residues. Germline values: CDR1 SEHNR, CDR2 FQNEAQ (reference sequence). The germline V and J ends were trimmed by 3 bases and 7 bases, with 10 bases remaining between them. The DNA for the CDR3 is TGTGCCAGCAGCTTTGCGGGTGTAAATTCACCCCTCCACTTT. It codes for CASSFAGVNSPLHF. The whole variable domain, filled in from reference TRBV7-9 and TRBJ1-6, reads DTGVSQNPRHKITKRGQNVTFRCDPISEHNRLYWYRQTLGQGPEFLTYFQNEAQLEKSRLLSDRFSAERPKGSFSTLEIQRTEQGDSAMYLCASSFAGVNSPLHFGNGTRLTVT.

This chain's CDR3 is CASSEQADNPEAFF. CDR3 coding DNA: TGTGCCAGCAGTGAACAAGCAGACAACCCTGAAGCTTTCTTT. V is TRBV2 and J is TRBJ1-1; D is ambiguous. This CDR3 is 14 amino acids long. The germline gives CDR1 SNHLY, CDR2 FYNNEI. With 2 bases removed from V and 6 bases from J, the gap between germline ends came to 13 bases.

This clone was recorded a few times. This chain uses TRBV5-6 with TRBJ1-3; D uncertain. The CDR3 spans 15 residues. CDR1 SGHDT and CDR2 YYEEEE come from the germline V gene. The V end lost 2 bases, the J end lost 0 bases, and 9 bases lay between the germline ends. CDR3 region: CASSFSPSSGNTIYF. The DNA of the CDR3 is TGTGCCAGCAGCTTTAGTCCAAGCTCTGGAAACACCATATATTTT.